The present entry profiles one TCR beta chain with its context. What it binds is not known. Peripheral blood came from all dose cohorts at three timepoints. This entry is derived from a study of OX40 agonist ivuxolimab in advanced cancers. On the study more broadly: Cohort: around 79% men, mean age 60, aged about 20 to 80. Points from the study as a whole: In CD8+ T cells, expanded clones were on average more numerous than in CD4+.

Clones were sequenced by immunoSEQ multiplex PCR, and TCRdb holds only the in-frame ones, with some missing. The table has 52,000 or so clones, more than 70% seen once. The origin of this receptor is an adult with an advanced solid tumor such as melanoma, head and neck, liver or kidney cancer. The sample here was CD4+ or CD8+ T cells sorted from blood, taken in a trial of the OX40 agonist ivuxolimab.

CDR3 nucleotide sequence: TGTGCCAGCAGCTTAAGCGGCGGGAGGGCCCTCGTCAATGAGCAGTTCTTC. Translated, it gives CASSLSGGRALVNEQFF. The chain is built from TRBV7-2 and TRBJ2-1, with 9 bases fitting TRBD2. The CDR3 loop spans 17 amino acids. Per germline, CDR1 SGHTA and CDR2 FQGNSA. The trim removed 2 bases at V and 6 bases at J, leaving 11 bases unmatched.